This passage covers 21 T cell receptor beta chains from one sample sequenced in a study of shared clonotypes between healthy human individuals (TCRdb year 2020). For the CD8 naive samples, CD45RO-negative cells were positively selected for CCR7, yielding a CD45RA+CCR7+ population from which TemRA cells were excluded. Library method: the immunoSEQ multiplex PCR assay. TCRdb took this table from immuneACCESS and kept in-frame rearrangements with V and J called. Such tables lack part of the clones; where checked against another copy, unresolved V genes explain under half of the gap, and the rest is unexplained. This sample is represented by approximately 2,000,000 clones; around 93% of them were singletons. About 1.6% of the sample goes to the ten largest clones. The sample consisted of naive CD8+ T cells from PBMCs. In light of the paper, this sample's cell subset or site label describes: CD45RA+CCR7+. All receptors derive from a man in his late teens or twenties in good health. Some clones in this sample may be carry-over from other donors' samples.

The rearrangement links TRBV5-1 to TRBJ2-5; 11 bases are shared with TRBD1. Matching the DNA end better, TRBJ2-7 makes the J call doubtful. Germline CDR1 is SGHRS and CDR2 is YFSETQ. The CDR3 sequence is 16 residues long. The DNA of the CDR3 is TGCGCCAGCAGCTTGGAGGGGACAGGGGGCTCCTACGAGCAGTACTTC. It yields the protein CASSLEGTGGSYEQYF.

The chain recombines TRBV4-3 with TRBJ2-2; 11 positions match TRBD2. The CDR3 spans 17 residues. Trimming took 4 bases from V and 6 from J; bases not matched to a gene: 10. Germline V gene data show CDR1 as LGHNA and CDR2 as YSLEER. CDR3 coding DNA: TGCGCCAGCAGCCCCGGACTAGCGGGTCATGGTGCCGGGGAGCTGTTTTTT. It yields the protein CASSPGLAGHGAGELFF.

The V and J genes are TRBV27 and TRBJ2-7, with no clear D. Per the germline V gene, CDR1 is MNHEY and CDR2 is SMNVEV (reference sequence). The length of the CDR3 is 11 residues. Trimming removed 3 bases at V and 7 bases at J, with 7 bases between. The DNA of the CDR3 is TGTGCCAGCAGTTTGGGCCCTGAGCAGTACTTC. Residues: CASSLGPEQYF.

This sequence joins TRBV7-2 and TRBJ2-3; 11 nucleotides line up with TRBD2. With 5 bases clipped from V and 4 bases from J, the junction kept 5 bases outside the gene matches. Germline CDR1 reads SGHTA; CDR2 reads FQGNSA. The CDR3 runs to 15 residues. CDR3 sequence (DNA): TGTGCCAGCAGCCCGACTAGCGGGATCGCAGATACGCAGTATTTT. This translates into CASSPTSGIADTQYF. The whole variable domain, remainder taken from reference TRBV7-2 and TRBJ2-3, is GAGVSQSPSNKVTEKGKDVELRCDPISGHTALYWYRQSLGQGLEFLIYFQGNSAPDKSGLPSDRFSAERTGGSVSTLTIQRTQQEDSAVYLCASSPTSGIADTQYFGPGTRLTVL.

The chain couples TRBV27 to TRBJ2-2; D gene ambiguous. With 3 bases removed from V and 4 bases from J, the gap between germline ends came to 12 bases. CDR3 length: 15 amino acids. Germline V gives CDR1 MNHEY, CDR2 SMNVEV (reference sequence). The CDR3 nucleotides are TGTGCCAGCAGTTTTCTCGGGCCCCTCACCGGGGAGCTGTTTTTT. As protein: CASSFLGPLTGELFF.

The rearrangement uses TRBV5-4 and TRBJ2-1; 12 bases map to TRBD2. Germline CDR1 reads SGHNT; CDR2 reads YYREEE (reference sequence). J lost 7 bases, V lost 4 bases, and 6 bases had no gene match. This CDR3 is 15 amino acids long. The CDR3 region is CASSGGLAGSNEQFF. Written as DNA, the CDR3 is TGTGCCAGCAGCGGAGGACTAGCGGGATCGAATGAGCAGTTCTTC. The full variable domain, rest sourced from reference TRBV5-4 and TRBJ2-1, is ETGVTQSPTHLIKTRGQQVTLRCSSQSGHNTVSWYQQALGQGPQFIFQYYREEENGRGNFPPRFSGLQFPNYSSELNVNALELDDSALYLCASSGGLAGSNEQFFGPGTRLTVL.

A few counts support this clone. The chain combines TRBV5-6 with TRBJ1-1; no reliable D call. Germline V CDR1 and CDR2: SGHDT, YYEEEE. This CDR3 region has 14 residues. Trimming removed 4 bases from V and 4 bases from J, with 14 bases in between. DNA for the CDR3: TGTGCCAGCAGCCCCAGACGGTCAGGCACTGAAGCTTTCTTT. It encodes CASSPRRSGTEAFF.

The rearrangement joins TRBV4-3 to TRBJ2-7; D might be TRBD1 or TRBD2, each matching 5 bases. The CDR3 length is 15 residues. Germline V gives CDR1 LGHNA, CDR2 YSLEER. With 0 bases removed from V and 3 bases from J, the gap between germline ends came to 12 bases. The CDR3 DNA is TGCGCCAGCAGCCAAGAGAAGGTTGGGGGCTACGAGCAGTACTTC. Translation gives CASSQEKVGGYEQYF.

This chain uses TRBV9 with TRBJ2-1; 8 bases map to TRBD2. Trimming cost V 4 bases and J 6 bases; bases outside gene matches: 9. The CDR3 is 15 amino acids. The germline CDR1 and CDR2 sequences are SGDLS and YYNGEE. DNA of the CDR3: TGTGCCAGCAGCAGATCCGGGACTAGTTCCAATGAGCAGTTCTTC. Translating it yields CASSRSGTSSNEQFF.

The rearrangement uses TRBV27 and TRBJ1-1; D unresolved. The CDR3 is 16 amino acids. Trimming cost V 0 bases and J 0 bases, with 11 bases left between them. From germline, CDR1 is MNHEY and CDR2 SMNVEV (reference sequence). This CDR3 reads CASSLSIGVVNTEAFF. For the CDR3, the DNA is TGTGCCAGCAGTTTATCGATCGGCGTAGTGAACACTGAAGCTTTCTTT.

The chain has TRBV27 and TRBJ2-7; D might be TRBD2 (6 bases). CDR1 is MNHEY and CDR2 is SMNVEV in the germline V gene (reference sequence). The V end lost 2 bases, the J end lost 7 bases, and 9 bases lay between the germline ends. The CDR3 covers 12 residues. CDR3 region: CASSLGGKEQYF. The CDR3 DNA is TGTGCCAGCAGTTTAGGGGGGAAGGAGCAGTACTTC.

The rearrangement links TRBV7-8 to TRBJ2-1; 7 bases match TRBD1. The CDR3 is 15 residues long. CDR1 is SGHVS, CDR2 FQNEAQ, per germline. V was clipped by 5 bases and J by 4 bases; unmatched bases: 8. This CDR3 is CASSPRDRPYNEQFF. DNA of the CDR3: TGTGCCAGCAGCCCTCGGGACAGACCATACAATGAGCAGTTCTTC.

Only one count was recorded for this clone. V is TRBV9 and J is TRBJ2-1; possible D gene TRBD2, 5 bases. Trimming removed 0 bases from V and 5 bases from J, with 12 bases in between. The germline CDR1 and CDR2 sequences are SGDLS and YYNGEE. The CDR3 is 15 residues long. The CDR3 DNA follows: TGTGCCAGCAGCGTAGGGGCGGGTTCTGACAATGAGCAGTTCTTC. Translating it yields CASSVGAGSDNEQFF.

CDR3 residues: CASIPSGTYYNEQFF. In nucleotides, the CDR3 is TGTGCCAGCATCCCGTCCGGGACATACTACAATGAGCAGTTCTTC. This rearrangement joins TRBV7-9 to TRBJ2-1, with D possibly being TRBD1 (6 bases). Germline assignment: CDR1 SEHNR and CDR2 FQNEAQ (reference sequence). This CDR3 contains 15 residues. The ends were cut back, 7 bases at V and 3 bases at J, with 16 bases in the middle.

The chain employs TRBV12-5 and TRBJ2-7, with 8 bases identical to TRBD1. This CDR3 spans 14 amino acids. Germline trimming cut 4 bases from V and 3 bases from J; bases unmatched to any gene: 5. Germline CDR1 reads LGHNT; CDR2 reads FRNRAP. This CDR3 reads CASGSTTGGYEQYF. CDR3 nucleotide sequence: TGTGCTAGTGGTTCCACCACAGGGGGCTACGAGCAGTACTTC.

CDR3 region: CASSVLRGELGEQYF. As DNA, the CDR3 is TGTGCCAGCTCCGTTCTGCGGGGTGAGTTAGGGGAGCAGTACTTC. The chain carries TRBV7-9 and TRBJ2-7, with D possibly TRBD2 on 6 matching bases. CDR1 is SEHNR, CDR2 FQNEAQ, per germline (reference sequence). The V and J ends lost 8 bases and 7 bases respectively, with 24 bases between them. The CDR3 is made up of 15 amino acids.

The chain recombines TRBV7-8 with TRBJ2-1; TRBD2 agrees at 7 bases. The CDR3 has 15 residues. Germline-derived CDR1 and CDR2 are SGHVS and FQNEAQ. With 4 bases clipped from V and 3 bases from J, the junction kept 6 bases outside the gene matches. For the CDR3, the DNA is TGTGCCAGCAGCTCCCGTCCGGGGGGCTACAATGAGCAGTTCTTC. Amino acid sequence: CASSSRPGGYNEQFF.

About this clone: This specimen includes other DNA sequences encoding the same CDR3. The chain is built from TRBV6-5 and TRBJ1-1, with D maybe TRBD1 (5 bases). CDR3 length: 15 residues. V shed 2 bases and J shed 1 base, with 11 bases lying between them. In germline, CDR1 is MNHEY, CDR2 SVGAGI. The CDR3: CASSYGARGNTEAFF. The CDR3 bases are TGTGCCAGCAGTTACGGGGCAAGGGGGAACACTGAAGCTTTCTTT.

This clone was seen just once. The chain is built from TRBV27 and TRBJ2-3; possible D gene TRBD1, 5 bases. V lost 2 bases and J lost 4, with 16 bases in between. Germline V gives CDR1 MNHEY, CDR2 SMNVEV (reference sequence). This CDR3 has 16 residues. Here the CDR3 reads CASSLVTALGSDTQYF. In DNA form, the CDR3 reads TGTGCCAGCAGTTTAGTGACAGCCCTAGGGTCAGATACGCAGTATTTT.

The chain combines TRBV18 with TRBJ1-1; 9 nucleotides align to TRBD1. Unmatched junction bases numbered 14, after V lost 3 bases and J lost 3 bases. This CDR3 contains 18 residues. From germline, CDR1 is KGHSH and CDR2 LQKENI. CDR3 sequence reads: CASSPAGTGRRIDTEAFF. The CDR3, as DNA: TGTGCCAGCTCACCGGCTGGGACAGGGCGTCGGATTGACACTGAAGCTTTCTTT.

This chain connects TRBV4-3 to TRBJ1-5; possible D gene TRBD1, 6 bases. Between the trimmed V and J ends, which lost 1 base and 3 bases, there was a span of 16 bases. This CDR3 spans 17 amino acids. Germline CDR1 and CDR2: LGHNA and YSLEER. CDR3 amino acids: CASSQAWPGALNQPQHF. CDR3 DNA sequence: TGCGCCAGCAGCCAAGCTTGGCCAGGGGCCCTCAATCAGCCCCAGCATTTT.